This entry lists 29 T cell receptor beta chains sequenced from one sample in a study of T cells in Graves' hyperthyroidism and ophthalmopathy. It was RNA transcripts that yielded the amplified TCR beta CDR3 regions. RT-PCR in the first round (using the HTBI primer set) targeted the TCR CDR3. MiXCR, run by TCRdb on the multiplex PCR reads, gives a single entry per CDR3 protein. The sample yields over 350,000 distinct CDR3 sequences, about 18% seen once. The sequencing sample was made of blood. Receptor source: a man between 18 and 29 years old with Graves' ophthalmopathy.

This clonotype was counted between two and nine times. V and J are TRBV4-1 and TRBJ1-2; 9 bases fit TRBD1. There are 18 residues in the CDR3. The V gene end was trimmed by 8 bases and the J gene end by 2 bases; junction bases not matched to a gene: 18. Germline CDR1 reads MGHRA; CDR2 reads YSYEKL. The CDR3 DNA is TGCGCCAGCCGAACCAAAATAGAGCCGGGACAGGGAAACTATGGCTACACCTTC. As protein: CASRTKIEPGQGNYGYTF.

This clonotype has just a few counts. The CDR3 DNA sequence: TGTGCCAGCAGCCTAGCGGGGCCTTACACCGGGGAGCTGTTTTTT. This encodes CASSLAGPYTGELFF. V usage is TRBV11-2 and J usage is TRBJ2-2; TRBD2 matches 9 bases. Germline V gives CDR1 SGHAT, CDR2 FQNNGV. The junction had 4 bases not matched to a gene; V was cut back by 5 bases and J by 3 bases. The CDR3 spans 15 residues.

This clonotype has a count of ten or more. The chain joins TRBV18 to TRBJ1-1, with D possibly matching TRBD1 (6 bases). Trimming pared 3 bases from V and 7 bases from J, leaving 15 bases between. The CDR3 has 14 residues. Germline lookup yields CDR1 KGHSH and CDR2 LQKENI. Written as DNA, the CDR3 is TGTGCCAGCTCACCCGGGGGCCTCAGGGGTGAAGCTTTCTTT. Amino acid sequence: CASSPGGLRGEAFF.

This clonotype was seen at least ten times. J is TRBJ1-2 and V is TRBV9; D remains ambiguous. Germline V gene sequence: CDR1 SGDLS, CDR2 YYNGEE. This CDR3 has 12 residues. Trimming removed 4 bases from V and 9 bases from J, with 13 bases in between. The DNA of the CDR3 is TGTGCCAGCAGCTTGAATTTCCTTAGCTACACCTTC. Amino acids: CASSLNFLSYTF.

This clonotype came up many times. This sequence joins TRBV12-3 or TRBV12-4 and TRBJ2-1; 11 positions agree with TRBD1. The V gene end was trimmed by 5 bases and the J gene end by 2 bases; junction bases not matched to a gene: 5. The CDR3 runs 16 residues. The CDR3 region has the DNA TGTGCCAGCAGTCCGGGACAGGGGGTTACCTACAATGAGCAGTTCTTC. It yields the protein CASSPGQGVTYNEQFF.

In its sample, this clonotype was seen many times. J is TRBJ1-2 and V is TRBV5-6; 7 positions match TRBD1. This CDR3 is built from 15 residues. Germline V CDR1 and CDR2: SGHDT, YYEEEE. Germline trimming cut 4 bases from V and 4 bases from J; bases unmatched to any gene: 10. CDR3 sequence: CASSRGTDLLYGYTF. Written as DNA, the CDR3 is TGTGCCAGCAGCCGCGGGACAGACCTACTCTATGGCTACACCTTC.

V and J are TRBV27 and TRBJ1-2; D may be TRBD1 (5 bases). The germline V gene encodes CDR1 MNHEY and CDR2 SMNVEV (reference sequence). Trimming pared 5 bases from V and 4 bases from J, leaving 11 bases between. The CDR3 is 13 residues long. The CDR3 DNA follows: TGTGCCAGCAGTACGGGACGGCCCTATGGCTACACCTTC. Protein product: CASSTGRPYGYTF.

This clonotype was recorded at least ten times. The V gene is TRBV5-1, the J gene TRBJ1-1; the D gene is possibly TRBD1 (5 bases). Germline lookup yields CDR1 SGHRS and CDR2 YFSETQ. The V and J ends lost 4 bases and 7 bases respectively, with 17 bases between them. CDR3 length: 14 amino acids. The CDR3, as DNA: TGCGCCAGCAGCCCGCGGTACCGGGACGGTGAAGCTTTCTTT. As protein: CASSPRYRDGEAFF.

Regarding this clonotype: A read error may produce the germline difference seen at one junction end. This chain uses TRBV18 with TRBJ2-7; D ambiguous. CDR3 length: 16 amino acids. Per the germline V gene, CDR1 is KGHSH and CDR2 is LQKENI. The CDR3 DNA is TGTGCCGGCTCACCTCAAAGCAGGTTGGTAACCTACGAGCAGTACTTC. Protein product: CAGSPQSRLVTYEQYF.

This clonotype was counted many times. The rearrangement links TRBV5-1 to TRBJ1-1, with 9 positions matching TRBD1. Per germline, CDR1 SGHRS and CDR2 YFSETQ. This CDR3 spans 14 amino acids. V lost 3 bases to trimming and J lost 5 bases; unmatched junction nucleotides: 5. The CDR3 spells CASSSTGGRTEAFF. CDR3 DNA: TGCGCCAGCAGCTCTACAGGGGGCCGGACTGAAGCTTTCTTT.

The V gene is TRBV19, the J gene TRBJ2-7; the D gene could be TRBD1 or TRBD2 (6 bases each). Trimming removed 6 bases from V and 1 base from J, with 16 bases in between. There are 15 residues in the CDR3. The germline V gene encodes CDR1 LNHDA and CDR2 SQIVND (reference sequence). CDR3 nucleotide sequence: TGTGCCAGTAGCGCGGGACACGGGACTTCCTACGAGCAGTACTTC. Its protein is CASSAGHGTSYEQYF.

In its sample, this clonotype was seen a few times. V is TRBV4-1 and J is TRBJ2-1, with D maybe TRBD2 (5 bases). V shed 0 bases and J shed 8 bases, with 14 bases lying between them. The CDR3 covers 15 residues. Germline V CDR1 and CDR2: MGHRA, YSYEKL. The CDR3 DNA reads TGCGCCAGCAGCCAAGAAGCGGCGGTCGGCGATGAGCAGTTCTTC. Protein product: CASSQEAAVGDEQFF.

This clonotype turned up a few times. J is TRBJ1-1 and V is TRBV24-1, with TRBD1 as a possible D gene (6 bases). Trimming took off 9 bases at V and 5 bases at J, with 15 bases between the two ends. The CDR3 length is 13 residues. The V gene's germline CDR1 is KGHDR and CDR2 SFDVKD. CDR3 residues: CATGNGGGTEAFF. CDR3 bases: TGTGCCACCGGGAATGGGGGCGGTACTGAAGCTTTCTTT.

The V call is TRBV9, the J call TRBJ2-2; a weak D match, TRBD1 (5 bases). CDR3 length equals 16 residues. Germline CDR1 and CDR2: SGDLS and YYNGEE. V was trimmed by 0 bases and J by 0 bases, leaving 9 bases between them. CDR3 sequence: CASSVEGMPNTGELFF. CDR3 nucleotide sequence: TGTGCCAGCAGCGTAGAGGGGATGCCGAACACCGGGGAGCTGTTTTTT.

This clonotype was picked up many times. This chain connects TRBV12-3 or TRBV12-4 to TRBJ1-1; the D gene is possibly TRBD1 (5 bases). V gave up 6 bases and J gave up 1 base, with 15 bases separating them. The CDR3 has 15 amino acids. CDR3 protein: CASSPGLTGNTEAFF. For the CDR3, the DNA is TGTGCCAGCAGCCCAGGGCTGACGGGGAACACTGAAGCTTTCTTT.

The rearrangement links TRBV9 to TRBJ2-7, with TRBD1 matching over 11 bases. The germline CDR1 and CDR2 sequences are SGDLS and YYNGEE. Unmatched junction bases numbered 6, after V lost 4 bases and J lost 6 bases. This CDR3 contains 14 residues. The CDR3 DNA reads TGTGCCAGCAGCTCCCGGGACAGGGGGGCCGAGCAGTACTTC. Translating it yields CASSSRDRGAEQYF.

This clonotype was seen ten or more times. The rearrangement joins TRBV5-1 to TRBJ1-2; TRBD1 matches 7 bases. CDR3 length: 14 residues. The V segment lost 4 bases and the J segment 4 bases; nucleotides outside the gene matches: 7. Germline lookup yields CDR1 SGHRS and CDR2 YFSETQ. The CDR3 protein is CASSPRDSSYGYTF. For the CDR3, the DNA is TGCGCCAGCAGCCCCCGGGACAGCAGCTATGGCTACACCTTC. Variable domain in full (rest from reference TRBV5-1 and TRBJ1-2): KAGVTQTPRYLIKTRGQQVTLSCSPISGHRSVSWYQQTPGQGLQFLFEYFSETQRNKGNFPGRFSGRQFSNSRSEMNVSTLELGDSALYLCASSPRDSSYGYTFGSGTRLTVV.

This clonotype has a count of ten or more. This sequence joins TRBV20-1 and TRBJ2-7; perhaps TRBD1 as D (6 bases). Trimming stripped 3 bases from V and 5 bases from J, with 11 bases between. Germline V gene lookup returns CDR1 DFQATT and CDR2 SNEGSKA (reference sequence). This CDR3 is built from 12 residues. CDR3 nucleotides: TGCAGTGCTAGTTCACAGGGTAACGAGCAGTACTTC. This translates into CSASSQGNEQYF.

This clonotype was recorded at least ten times. V and J are TRBV20-1 and TRBJ2-1, with D unresolved. This CDR3 comprises 12 residues. V was trimmed by 3 bases and J by 0 bases, leaving 3 bases between them. Per the germline V gene, CDR1 is DFQATT and CDR2 is SNEGSKA (reference sequence). CDR3 region: CSASSSYNEQFF. The CDR3 nucleotides read TGCAGTGCTAGCAGCTCCTACAATGAGCAGTTCTTC.

This clonotype was counted only a few times. The CDR3 sequence: CAISEMGGGGRNQPQHF. Written as DNA, the CDR3 is TGTGCCATCAGTGAGATGGGTGGGGGGGGCAGGAATCAGCCCCAGCATTTT. The gene calls are TRBV10-3 and TRBJ1-5; weak D call: TRBD1 (6 bases). V lost 2 bases to trimming and J lost 4 bases, with 18 bases between them. This CDR3 has 17 amino acids. Germline V gives CDR1 ENHRY, CDR2 SYGVKD.

This clonotype was seen a few times. The chain is built from TRBV12-3 or TRBV12-4 and TRBJ1-3; unclear D gene. CDR3 size: 14 residues. The V and J ends lost 5 bases and 4 bases respectively, with 12 bases between them. The DNA of the CDR3 is TGTGCCAGCAGTAAGGGAGCTATGGGAAACACCATATATTTT. It encodes CASSKGAMGNTIYF.

This sequence joins TRBV7-9 and TRBJ2-3; unclear D gene. Germline CDR1 and CDR2: SEHNR and FQNEAQ (reference sequence). The V end was cut by 2 bases, the J end by 0 bases, with 9 bases between. The CDR3 has 15 residues. The CDR3 reads CASSLILASTDTQYF. DNA of the CDR3: TGTGCCAGCAGCTTAATCTTAGCCAGCACAGATACGCAGTATTTT.

This clonotype was seen ten or more times. The chain joins TRBV3-1 to TRBJ2-7; TRBD1 aligns across 8 bases. V dropped 0 bases and J dropped 2; count of bases not matched to a gene: 3. Germline CDR1 reads LGHDT; CDR2 reads YNNKEL (reference sequence). This CDR3 spans 15 amino acids. The DNA of the CDR3 is TGTGCCAGCAGCCAAGATGGGACAGGAACCTACGAGCAGTACTTC. Protein: CASSQDGTGTYEQYF.

There are many counts of this clonotype. This chain's CDR3 is CASSGQGSYGYTF. For the CDR3, the DNA is TGTGCCAGCAGTGGACAGGGTAGTTATGGCTACACCTTC. The rearrangement links TRBV6-1 to TRBJ1-2; 7 bases fit TRBD1. CDR3 length: 13 residues. With V trimmed by 4 bases and J by 5 bases, 4 bases remained unmatched. Looked up from germline, CDR1 is MNHNS and CDR2 is SASEGT.

A word on this clonotype: This clone may be a read error of a much larger clone one base away. The V and J genes are TRBV3-1 and TRBJ1-4, with D tentatively TRBD1 (6 bases). Germline CDR1 is LGHDT and CDR2 is YNNKEL (reference sequence). The CDR3 covers 15 residues. The CDR3 DNA reads TGTGCCAACAGCCAATGGGGGCAGGGGAGTGAAAAACTGTTTTTT. Its translation: CANSQWGQGSEKLFF.

This clonotype appeared many times. A much larger clone lies one base from this, so it may be a read error. CDR3 in amino acids: CASRGEMNTEAFF. The DNA for the CDR3 is TGTGCCAGCAGGGGGGAGATGAACACTGAAGCTTTCTTT. The chain carries TRBV13 and TRBJ1-1, with D tentatively TRBD1 (5 bases). This CDR3 has 13 amino acids. The V gene lost 6 bases and the J gene lost 0 bases, with 8 bases spanning the gap. Per the germline V gene, CDR1 is PRHDT and CDR2 is FYEKMQ (reference sequence).

The chain links TRBV4-2 to TRBJ2-7; a possible D gene is TRBD2 (5 bases). V gave up 0 bases and J gave up 4 bases, with 13 bases separating them. CDR1 LGHNA and CDR2 YNFKEQ come from the germline V gene. CDR3 length: 15 amino acids. The CDR3 sequence is CASSQDIGLSYEQYF. The CDR3 DNA follows: TGTGCCAGCAGCCAAGATATCGGACTTTCTTACGAGCAGTACTTC.

The chain recombines TRBV14 with TRBJ2-7; 7 bases align to TRBD1. The germline CDR1 and CDR2 sequences are SGHDN and FVKESK. This CDR3 spans 14 amino acids. J lost 4 bases, V lost 4 bases, and 7 bases had no gene match. CDR3 nucleotide sequence: TGTGCCAGCAGCCCGCAGACAGGGCAGTACGAGCAGTACTTC. It specifies CASSPQTGQYEQYF.

The sample holds many counts of this clonotype. In DNA, the CDR3 is TGTGCCAGCAGCTCCGGACTAGCGGGGGGCGATGAGACCCAGTACTTC. It codes for CASSSGLAGGDETQYF. The chain links TRBV11-2 to TRBJ2-5, with 14 bases identical to TRBD2. The V gene's germline CDR1 is SGHAT and CDR2 FQNNGV. J gave up 5 bases and V 4 bases, and 6 bases lay outside the gene matches. This CDR3 has 16 amino acids. The variable domain in full, completed from reference TRBV11-2 and TRBJ2-5, reads EAGVAQSPRYKIIEKRQSVAFWCNPISGHATLYWYQQILGQGPKLLIQFQNNGVVDDSQLPKDRFSAERLKGVDSTLKIQPAKLEDSAVYLCASSSGLAGGDETQYFGPGTRLLVL.